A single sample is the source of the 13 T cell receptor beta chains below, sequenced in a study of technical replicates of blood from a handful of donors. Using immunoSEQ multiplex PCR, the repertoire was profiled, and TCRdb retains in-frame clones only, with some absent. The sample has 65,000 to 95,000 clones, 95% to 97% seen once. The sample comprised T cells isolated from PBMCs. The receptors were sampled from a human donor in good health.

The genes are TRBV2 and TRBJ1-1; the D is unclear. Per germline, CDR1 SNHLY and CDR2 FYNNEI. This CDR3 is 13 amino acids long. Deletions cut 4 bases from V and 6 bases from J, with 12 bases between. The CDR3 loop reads CASSVGPAAEAFF. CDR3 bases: TGTGCCAGCAGTGTCGGCCCAGCGGCTGAAGCTTTCTTT.

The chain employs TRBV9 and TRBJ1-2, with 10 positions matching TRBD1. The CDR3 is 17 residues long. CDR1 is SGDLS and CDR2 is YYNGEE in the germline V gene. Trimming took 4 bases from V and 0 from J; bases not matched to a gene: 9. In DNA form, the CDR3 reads TGTGCCAGCAGCCCGGGGACAGGGGTGGTACCTAACTATGGCTACACCTTC. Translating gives CASSPGTGVVPNYGYTF. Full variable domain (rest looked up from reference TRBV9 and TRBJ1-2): DSGVTQTPKHLITATGQRVTLRCSPRSGDLSVYWYQQSLDQGLQFLIQYYNGEERAKGNILERFSAQQFPDLHSELNLSSLELGDSALYFCASSPGTGVVPNYGYTFGSGTRLTVV.

The CDR3 DNA follows: TGTGCCAGCAGCTTGGGCCAACCGGGACTAGGGCGGTACAATGAGCAGTTCTTC. Translation gives CASSLGQPGLGRYNEQFF. V gene TRBV5-4 combines with J gene TRBJ2-1, with 8 bases fitting TRBD2. V dropped 0 bases and J dropped 4; count of bases not matched to a gene: 12. Germline V gene data show CDR1 as SGHNT and CDR2 as YYREEE (reference sequence). This CDR3 is 18 amino acids long.

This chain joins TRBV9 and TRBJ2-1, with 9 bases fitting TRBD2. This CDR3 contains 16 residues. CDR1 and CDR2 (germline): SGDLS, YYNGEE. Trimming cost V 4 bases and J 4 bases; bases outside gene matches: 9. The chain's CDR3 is CASSPQGGGEYNEQFF. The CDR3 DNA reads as TGTGCCAGCAGCCCCCAGGGCGGGGGGGAATACAATGAGCAGTTCTTC.

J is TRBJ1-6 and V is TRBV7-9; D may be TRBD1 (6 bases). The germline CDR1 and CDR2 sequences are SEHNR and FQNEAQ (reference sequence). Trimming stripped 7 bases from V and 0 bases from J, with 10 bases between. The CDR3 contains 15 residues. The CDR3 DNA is TGTGCCAGCACCTCAGGGGTCTCCTATAATTCACCCCTCCACTTT. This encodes CASTSGVSYNSPLHF.

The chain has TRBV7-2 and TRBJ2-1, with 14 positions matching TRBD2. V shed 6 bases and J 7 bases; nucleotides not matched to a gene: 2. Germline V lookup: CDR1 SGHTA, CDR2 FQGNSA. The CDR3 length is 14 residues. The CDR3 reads CASSRTSGRNEQFF. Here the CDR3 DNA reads TGTGCCAGCAGTCGGACTAGCGGGAGGAATGAGCAGTTCTTC.

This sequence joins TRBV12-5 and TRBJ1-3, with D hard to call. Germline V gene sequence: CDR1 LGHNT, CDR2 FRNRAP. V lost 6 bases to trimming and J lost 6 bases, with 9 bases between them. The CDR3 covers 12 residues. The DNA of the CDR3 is TGTGCTAGTGGCCCCCTAGCAAACACCATATATTTT. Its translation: CASGPLANTIYF.

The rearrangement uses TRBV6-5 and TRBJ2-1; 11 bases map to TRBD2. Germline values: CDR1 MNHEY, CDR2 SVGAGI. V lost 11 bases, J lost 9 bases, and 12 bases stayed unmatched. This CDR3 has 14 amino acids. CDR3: CARLVSGGAGEQFF. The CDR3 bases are TGTGCCCGACTCGTTAGCGGGGGGGCCGGTGAGCAGTTCTTC.

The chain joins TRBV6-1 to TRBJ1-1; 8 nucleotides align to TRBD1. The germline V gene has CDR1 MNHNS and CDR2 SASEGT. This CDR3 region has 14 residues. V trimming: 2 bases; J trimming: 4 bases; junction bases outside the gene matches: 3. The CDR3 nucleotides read TGTGCCAGCAGTGAAAGGCAGGGGGCCACTGAAGCTTTCTTT. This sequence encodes CASSERQGATEAFF.

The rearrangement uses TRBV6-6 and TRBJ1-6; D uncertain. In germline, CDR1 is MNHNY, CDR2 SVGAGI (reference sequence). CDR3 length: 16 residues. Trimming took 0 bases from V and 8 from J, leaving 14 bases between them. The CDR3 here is CASSYSTGMEDSPLHF. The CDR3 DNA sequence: TGTGCCAGCAGTTACTCGACGGGGATGGAGGATTCACCCCTCCACTTT.

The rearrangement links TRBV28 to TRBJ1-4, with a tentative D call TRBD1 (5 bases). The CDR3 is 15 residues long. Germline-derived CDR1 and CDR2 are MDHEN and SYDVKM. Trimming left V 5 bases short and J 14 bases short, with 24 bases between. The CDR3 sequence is CASSAPGRTNEGLFF. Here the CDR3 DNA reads TGTGCCAGCAGTGCGCCGGGACGGACTAATGAAGGCCTGTTTTTT.

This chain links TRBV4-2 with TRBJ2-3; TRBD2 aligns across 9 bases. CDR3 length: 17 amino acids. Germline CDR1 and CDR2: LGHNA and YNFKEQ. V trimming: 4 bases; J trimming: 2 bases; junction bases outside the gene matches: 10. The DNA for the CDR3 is TGTGCCAGCAGCCTCACCCTAGCGGGGAGTACCACAGATACGCAGTATTTT. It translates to CASSLTLAGSTTDTQYF.

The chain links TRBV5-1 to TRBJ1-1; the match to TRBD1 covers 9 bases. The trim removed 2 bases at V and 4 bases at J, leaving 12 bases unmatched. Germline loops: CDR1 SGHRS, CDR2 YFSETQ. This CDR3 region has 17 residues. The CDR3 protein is CASSFRPPGQGLTEAFF. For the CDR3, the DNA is TGCGCCAGCAGCTTTCGGCCTCCGGGACAGGGACTCACTGAAGCTTTCTTT. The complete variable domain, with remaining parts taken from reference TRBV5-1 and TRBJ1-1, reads KAGVTQTPRYLIKTRGQQVTLSCSPISGHRSVSWYQQTPGQGLQFLFEYFSETQRNKGNFPGRFSGRQFSNSRSEMNVSTLELGDSALYLCASSFRPPGQGLTEAFFGQGTRLTVV.